This T cell receptor (beta chain) derives from a study of cytomegalovirus exposure and HLA in healthy donors. The PCR contained 60 Vbeta and 13 Jbeta primers. Profiling relied on immunoSEQ multiplex PCR, and the TCRdb table lists in-frame clones only, not all of them. The table for this sample gives just over 200,000 clones. Study results and caveats: Presence/absence analysis assumed near-uniform sequencing depth across donors. The listing of approximately 160 TCR beta chains classed them as cytomegalovirus-associated. With DRB1 most and HLA-C fewest, TCR association rates differed between HLA loci in a later analysis.

Remarks on this clone: As yet, its antigen is unknown.

This sequence originates from a girl aged 2 to 9 in good health and CMV-seropositive. Material for sequencing was PBMCs.

In DNA, the CDR3 is TGTGCCAGCGGGGCAGGGAGGACAGATACGCAGTATTTT. This translates into CASGAGRTDTQYF. The chain combines TRBV11-3 with TRBJ2-3; TRBD2 is a possible D gene (6 bases). The germline V and J ends were trimmed by 8 bases and 3 bases, with 12 bases remaining between them. Germline V CDR1 and CDR2: SGHNT, YENEEA. CDR3 size: 13 residues.